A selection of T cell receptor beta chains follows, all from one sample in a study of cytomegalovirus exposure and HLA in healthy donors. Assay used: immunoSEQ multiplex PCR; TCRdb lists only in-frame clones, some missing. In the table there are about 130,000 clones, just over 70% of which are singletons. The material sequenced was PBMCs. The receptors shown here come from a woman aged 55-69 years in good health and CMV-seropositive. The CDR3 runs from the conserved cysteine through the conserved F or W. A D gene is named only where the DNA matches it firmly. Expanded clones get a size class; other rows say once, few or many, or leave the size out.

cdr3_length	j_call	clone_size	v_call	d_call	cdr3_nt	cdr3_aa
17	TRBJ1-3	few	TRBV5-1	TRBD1	TGCGCCAGCAGCTTGGAACCGCACAGGGGAGCTGGAAACACCATATATTTT	CASSLEPHRGAGNTIYF
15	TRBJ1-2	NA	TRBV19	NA	TGTGCCAGTAGCTCGAAGGGGCAGGGCGGCTATGGCTACACCTTC	CASSSKGQGGYGYTF
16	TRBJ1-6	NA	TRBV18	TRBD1	TGTGCCAGCTCACCCCCGGGACAGGGGCTTAATTCACCCCTCCACTTT	CASSPPGQGLNSPLHF
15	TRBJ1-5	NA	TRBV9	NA	TGTGCCAGCAGCCCATTCACAGGCATTAATCAGCCCCAGCATTTT	CASSPFTGINQPQHF
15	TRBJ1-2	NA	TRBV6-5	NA	TGTGCCAGCAGTTACTCGACAGGCACTAACTATGGCTACACCTTC	CASSYSTGTNYGYTF
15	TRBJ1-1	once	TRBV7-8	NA	TGTGCCAGCAGCTTAGCGGACAGAGCTAACACTGAAGCTTTCTTT	CASSLADRANTEAFF
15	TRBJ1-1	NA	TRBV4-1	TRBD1	TGCGCCAGCAGCCCCCCTGGACAGGAGGACACTGAAGCTTTCTTT	CASSPPGQEDTEAFF
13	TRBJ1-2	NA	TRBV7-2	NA	TGTGCCAGCAGCCCCCGGCTGGGAGATGGCTACACCTTC	CASSPRLGDGYTF
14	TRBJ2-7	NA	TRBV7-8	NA	TGTGCCAGCAGCTTAGGAGGTTCGGACTACGAGCAGTACTTC	CASSLGGSDYEQYF
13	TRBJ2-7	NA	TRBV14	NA	TGTGCCAGCAGCCGGCCCAGCTCCTACGAGCAGTACTTC	CASSRPSSYEQYF
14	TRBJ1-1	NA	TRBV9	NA	TGTGCCAGCAGCGCCCACAGGGTTGGGACTGAAGCTTTCTTT	CASSAHRVGTEAFF
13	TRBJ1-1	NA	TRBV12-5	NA	TGTGCTAGTGGTTTCGAACTAAACACTGAAGCTTTCTTT	CASGFELNTEAFF
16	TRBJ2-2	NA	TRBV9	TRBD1	TGTGCCAGCAGCGTGGCCGGGACAGGGGGCACCGGGGAGCTGTTTTTT	CASSVAGTGGTGELFF
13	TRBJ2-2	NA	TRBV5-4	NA	TGTGCCAGCAGCTCGCCGGGACTCGGGGAGCTGTTTTTT	CASSSPGLGELFF
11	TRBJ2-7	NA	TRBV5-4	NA	TGTGCCACCTCATCGGGTGACGAGCAGTACTTC	CATSSGDEQYF
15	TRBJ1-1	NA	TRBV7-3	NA	TGTGCCAGCAGCGCGAGAACAGGGTTCGACACTGAAGCTTTCTTT	CASSARTGFDTEAFF
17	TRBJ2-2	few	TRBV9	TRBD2	TGTGCCAGCAGCCCCCTCGGGAGGCGGACAACAGGCGGGGAGCTGTTTTTT	CASSPLGRRTTGGELFF
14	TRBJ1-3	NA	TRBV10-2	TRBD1	TGCGCCAGCAGTTGGACAGGGGAGGGAAACACCATATATTTT	CASSWTGEGNTIYF
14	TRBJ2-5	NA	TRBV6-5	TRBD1	TGTGCCAGCTGCCAGGGGGTTCCCCAAGAGACCCAGTACTTC	CASCQGVPQETQYF
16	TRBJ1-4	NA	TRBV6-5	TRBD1	TGTGCCAGCAGTTACGGGACAGCCCGGGTGGGTGAAAAACTGTTTTTT	CASSYGTARVGEKLFF
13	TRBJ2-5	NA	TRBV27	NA	TGTGCCAGCAGTTTCCGAGCTAAAGAGACCCAGTACTTC	CASSFRAKETQYF
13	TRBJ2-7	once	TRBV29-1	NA	TGCAGCGTCAGCCAGACAGGCCCCTACGAGCAGTACTTC	CSVSQTGPYEQYF
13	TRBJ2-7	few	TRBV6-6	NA	TGTGCCAGCAGTACCAGCGGCCCCTACGAGCAGTACTTC	CASSTSGPYEQYF
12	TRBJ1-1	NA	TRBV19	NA	TGTGCCAGTAGTATTAGGGGGACTGAAGCTTTCTTT	CASSIRGTEAFF
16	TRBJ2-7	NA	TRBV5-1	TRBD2	TGCGCCAGCAGCTTAGGGTCTAGCGGGGGCTCCTACGAGCAGTACTTC	CASSLGSSGGSYEQYF
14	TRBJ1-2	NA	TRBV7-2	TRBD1	TGTGCCAGCAGCCCCGGGACAGATCTCTATGGCTACACCTTC	CASSPGTDLYGYTF
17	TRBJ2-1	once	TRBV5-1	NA	TGCGCCAGCAGCCCAAGCTCTGGGGGCAGCTCCTACAATGAGCAGTTCTTC	CASSPSSGGSSYNEQFF
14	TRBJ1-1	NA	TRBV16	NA	TGTGCCAGCAGCCAAGGACAACCGAACACTGAAGCTTTCTTT	CASSQGQPNTEAFF
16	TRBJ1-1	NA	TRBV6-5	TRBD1	TGTGCCAGCAGTTACTCCGGGACAGGTACTAACACTGAAGCTTTCTTT	CASSYSGTGTNTEAFF
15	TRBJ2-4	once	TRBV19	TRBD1	TGTGCCAGTAGCCCGGGACAGCTAGCCAAAAACATTCAGTACTTC	CASSPGQLAKNIQYF
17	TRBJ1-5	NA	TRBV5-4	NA	TGTGCCAGCAGCTTCGGACCTAGTGGACTCAGCAATCAGCCCCAGCATTTT	CASSFGPSGLSNQPQHF
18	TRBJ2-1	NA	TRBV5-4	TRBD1	TGTGCCAGCAGCTTGTCGGCAGGGGGTTTTACGTCCTACAATGAGCAGTTCTTC	CASSLSAGGFTSYNEQFF
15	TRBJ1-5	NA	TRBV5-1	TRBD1	TGCGCCAGCAGCTTGGGGGGACAGTCGGAGCAGCCCCAGCATTTT	CASSLGGQSEQPQHF
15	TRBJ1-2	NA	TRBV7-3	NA	TGTGCCAGCAGTGAGAGTCACGGACAGCGAGGTGGCTACACCTTC	CASSESHGQRGGYTF
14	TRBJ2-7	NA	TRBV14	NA	TGTGCCAGCAGCCAAGGCGCGTGGTCCGGGGAGCAGTACTTC	CASSQGAWSGEQYF
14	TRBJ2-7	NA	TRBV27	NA	TGTGCCAGCACCCCCCTAGGAGGGGCCTACGAGCAGTACTTC	CASTPLGGAYEQYF
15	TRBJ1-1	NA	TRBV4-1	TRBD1	TGCGCCAGCAGCCAAGAAGGGACAGGGGGAACTGAAGCTTTCTTT	CASSQEGTGGTEAFF
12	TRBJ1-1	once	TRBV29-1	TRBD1	TGCAGCGCCCCCGGGACAGGGGGTGAAGCTTTCTTT	CSAPGTGGEAFF
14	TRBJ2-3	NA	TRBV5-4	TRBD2	TGTGCCAGCAGCTCGACTAGCGGGGGGCATACGCAGTATTTT	CASSSTSGGHTQYF
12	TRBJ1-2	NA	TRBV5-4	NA	TGTGCCAGCAGCGAAGGACTGGGGGGCTACACCTTC	CASSEGLGGYTF
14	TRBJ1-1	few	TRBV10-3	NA	TGTGCCATCAGTGACCCCGGGGGGGGGACTGAAGCTTTCTTT	CAISDPGGGTEAFF
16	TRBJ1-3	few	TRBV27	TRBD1	TGTGCCAGCAGTACTCATACAGGGGGCTTCGGAAACACCATATATTTT	CASSTHTGGFGNTIYF
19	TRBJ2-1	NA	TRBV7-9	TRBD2	TGTGCCAGCAGCCGTACAGGGACTAGCGGGGGTCAAACCTACAATGAGCAGTTCTTC	CASSRTGTSGGQTYNEQFF
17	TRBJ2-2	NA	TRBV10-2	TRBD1	TGCGCCAGCAGTGAGCCACGACAGGGTTCCAACACCGGGGAGCTGTTTTTT	CASSEPRQGSNTGELFF
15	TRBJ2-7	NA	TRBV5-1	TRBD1	TGCGCCAGCAGCTTGGCCGGACAGGGGCCCTACGAGCAGTACTTC	CASSLAGQGPYEQYF
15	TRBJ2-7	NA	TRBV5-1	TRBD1	TGCGCCAGCAGCTCCCCGGGACAGGGGGCAGGCGAGCAGTACTTC	CASSSPGQGAGEQYF
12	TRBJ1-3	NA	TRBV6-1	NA	TGTGCCAGCAGCCGGGGGGGAAACACCATATATTTT	CASSRGGNTIYF
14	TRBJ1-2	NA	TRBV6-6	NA	TGTGCCAGCAGTTCTAACGATAATAACTATGGCTACACCTTC	CASSSNDNNYGYTF
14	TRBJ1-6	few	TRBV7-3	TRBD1	TGTGCCAGCAGCCTCGACAGGGGATCCTCACCCCTCCACTTT	CASSLDRGSSPLHF
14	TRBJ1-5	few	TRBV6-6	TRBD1	TGTGCCAGCAACGCGGACAGGGGATATCAGCCCCAGCATTTT	CASNADRGYQPQHF
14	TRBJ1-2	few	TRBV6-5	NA	TGTGCCAGCAGTTACTCGACAGGCAACTATGGCTACACCTTC	CASSYSTGNYGYTF